Presented here are 23 T cell receptor beta chains from one specimen sequenced in a study of cytomegalovirus exposure and HLA in healthy donors (dated by TCRdb to the late 2010s). Receptors were amplified or captured by the immunoSEQ multiplex PCR assay. A mixture of 60 forward primers for TCR Vbeta segments and 13 reverse primers for TCR Jbeta segments was used in the multiplex PCR. TCRdb holds this immuneACCESS table with in-frame rearrangements only. Some clones are missing; in checked studies, unresolved V genes explain under half, and the rest has no known cause. Recorded for this sample are under 200,000 clones; 70% to 80% of them occurred a single time. Of the sample, roughly 10% falls within the top ten clones. The sample was PBMCs. These receptors all stem from a young man in good health and CMV-seropositive.

The genes are TRBV7-6 and TRBJ1-5, with TRBD1 identical over 7 bases. V was pared by 5 bases and J by 5 bases, with 12 bases of the junction left unmatched. CDR3 length: 16 residues. Per the germline V gene, CDR1 is SGHVS and CDR2 is FNYEAQ. The CDR3 loop reads CASSGTGEWIDQPQHF. The CDR3 DNA sequence: TGTGCCAGCAGCGGTACAGGGGAATGGATCGATCAGCCCCAGCATTTT.

CDR3 region: CASSRQGAYYGYTF. For the CDR3, the DNA is TGTGCCAGCAGCCGACAGGGGGCCTACTATGGCTACACCTTC. This chain joins TRBV2 and TRBJ1-2, with 10 bases fitting TRBD1. This CDR3 is built from 14 residues. V lost 6 bases and J lost 3; bases outside the gene matches: 4. Germline values: CDR1 SNHLY, CDR2 FYNNEI. The full variable domain, completed using reference TRBV2 and TRBJ1-2, is EPEVTQTPSHQVTQMGQEVILRCVPISNHLYFYWYRQILGQKVEFLVSFYNNEISEKSEIFDDQFSVERPDGSNFTLKIRSTKLEDSAMYFCASSRQGAYYGYTFGSGTRLTVV.

The rearrangement uses TRBV6-1 and TRBJ2-7, with 8 bases that match TRBD1. Germline loops: CDR1 MNHNS, CDR2 SASEGT. This CDR3 comprises 14 residues. With V trimmed by 6 bases and J by 4 bases, 8 bases remained unmatched. The CDR3 region is CASRRQGWEYEQYF. Written as DNA, the CDR3 is TGTGCCAGCAGGAGACAGGGGTGGGAGTACGAGCAGTACTTC.

The V call is TRBV5-4, the J call TRBJ2-3; D gene ambiguous. Germline V gene lookup returns CDR1 SGHNT and CDR2 YYREEE (reference sequence). V lost 4 bases, J lost 1 base, and 13 bases lay in between. This CDR3 region has 15 residues. Written as DNA, the CDR3 is TGTGCCAGCAGCCCAGACTTACCCGGCACAGATACGCAGTATTTT. Translating gives CASSPDLPGTDTQYF.

This chain links TRBV2 with TRBJ2-5; possibly TRBD1 for D (6 bases). Near its end, the DNA agrees better with TRBJ2-7, so the J call may be wrong. The CDR3 sequence is 12 residues long. Looked up from germline, CDR1 is SNHLY and CDR2 is FYNNEI. CDR3 bases: TGTGCCAGCAGTCAGGGGTTTAGCGAGCAGTACTTC. Translated: CASSQGFSEQYF.

The chain is built from TRBV2 and TRBJ1-6; 7 bases line up with TRBD1. V lost 6 bases, J lost 7 bases, and 9 bases stayed unmatched. In germline, CDR1 is SNHLY, CDR2 FYNNEI. CDR3 length equals 15 residues. The CDR3 protein is CASSPQGRMNSPLHF. CDR3 bases: TGTGCCAGCAGCCCACAGGGGAGAATGAATTCACCCCTCCACTTT. The complete variable domain, with remaining parts taken from reference TRBV2 and TRBJ1-6, reads EPEVTQTPSHQVTQMGQEVILRCVPISNHLYFYWYRQILGQKVEFLVSFYNNEISEKSEIFDDQFSVERPDGSNFTLKIRSTKLEDSAMYFCASSPQGRMNSPLHFGNGTRLTVT.

V gene TRBV4-3 combines with J gene TRBJ1-1; D may be TRBD1 (6 bases). Germline lookup yields CDR1 LGHNA and CDR2 YSLEER. The CDR3 is 15 residues long. The V and J ends lost 4 bases and 5 bases respectively, with 17 bases between them. The CDR3 coding sequence is TGCGCCAGCAGCCCCAAGATAGTAGGGGGAACTGAAGCTTTCTTT. This gives the protein CASSPKIVGGTEAFF.

This clone was observed a few times. This rearrangement joins TRBV15 to TRBJ2-5; 8 bases agree with TRBD2. The V gene's germline CDR1 is LNHNV and CDR2 YYDKDF (reference sequence). The CDR3 sequence is 14 residues long. With 0 bases clipped from V and 9 bases from J, the junction kept 6 bases outside the gene matches. The CDR3 DNA is TGTGCCACCAGCAGAGATATGACTAGCGTTTCCCAGTACTTC. Translated: CATSRDMTSVSQYF.

The genes are TRBV5-1 and TRBJ2-5, with D possibly TRBD1 on 6 matching bases. Germline values: CDR1 SGHRS, CDR2 YFSETQ. CDR3 length equals 16 residues. Trimming removed 0 bases from V and 2 bases from J, with 14 bases in between. The CDR3 sequence is CASSLGRGEFQETQYF. In nucleotides, the CDR3 is TGCGCCAGCAGCTTGGGCAGGGGAGAATTTCAAGAGACCCAGTACTTC.

This chain joins TRBV5-6 and TRBJ1-2; D uncertain. The CDR3 is made up of 11 amino acids. CDR1 is SGHDT and CDR2 is YYEEEE in the germline V gene. Trimming took off 4 bases at V and 7 bases at J, with 8 bases between the two ends. The CDR3 DNA reads as TGTGCCAGCAGCCGGAGGGCTGGCTACACCTTC. It encodes CASSRRAGYTF. Variable domain in full (rest from reference TRBV5-6 and TRBJ1-2): DAGVTQSPTHLIKTRGQQVTLRCSPKSGHDTVSWYQQALGQGPQFIFQYYEEEERQRGNFPDRFSGHQFPNYSSELNVNALLLGDSALYLCASSRRAGYTFGSGTRLTVV.

This clone was found once. CDR3 protein: CASSLGTGKNTIYF. DNA for the CDR3: TGTGCCAGCAGCTTAGGGACGGGAAAAAACACCATATATTTT. The chain recombines TRBV7-2 with TRBJ1-3; D uncertain. CDR1 and CDR2 (germline): SGHTA, FQGNSA. The germline V and J ends were trimmed by 1 base and 6 bases, with 10 bases remaining between them. CDR3 size: 14 residues.

The chain carries TRBV6-6 and TRBJ2-2; D might be TRBD1 (6 bases). With 6 bases removed from V and 6 bases from J, the gap between germline ends came to 20 bases. Per germline, CDR1 MNHNY and CDR2 SVGAGI (reference sequence). The CDR3 extends over 16 amino acids. For the CDR3, the DNA is TGTGCCAGCAGCCACAGACCCACAGGGTACCCCGGGGAGCTGTTTTTT. Protein: CASSHRPTGYPGELFF.

This clone is a singleton in its sample. The gene calls are TRBV4-3 and TRBJ2-1; 10 bases match TRBD2. The V and J ends lost 4 bases and 6 bases, in that order; junction bases with no gene match: 18. The CDR3 is made up of 19 amino acids. Germline V gene data show CDR1 as LGHNA and CDR2 as YSLEER. The CDR3 bases are TGCGCCAGCAGCCGCAGGGCTAGCGGGGGCCCCGCGGAAGGCAATGAGCAGTTCTTC. Residues: CASSRRASGGPAEGNEQFF.

The chain uses TRBV4-3 and TRBJ1-2, with D tentatively TRBD1 (6 bases). The CDR3 extends over 14 amino acids. Germline lookup yields CDR1 LGHNA and CDR2 YSLEER. V shed 3 bases and J shed 6 bases, with 14 bases lying between them. The CDR3 reads CASSHPGRGDGYTF. The DNA for the CDR3 is TGCGCCAGCAGCCACCCCGGCAGGGGAGATGGCTACACCTTC.

Note on this clone: An end of the junction differs from the germline gene, which may be a read error. This chain connects TRBV6-5 to TRBJ2-6, with 8 bases aligning to TRBD1. Germline loops: CDR1 MNHEY, CDR2 SVGAGI. This CDR3 comprises 15 residues. For the CDR3, the DNA is TGTGCCAGCAGCCAGACAGGGGCTGGGGCCAACGGCCTGACTTTC. The encoded protein is CASSQTGAGANGLTF.

V and J are TRBV14 and TRBJ1-2, with no clear D. The CDR3 length is 15 residues. With 5 bases removed from V and 0 bases from J, the gap between germline ends came to 13 bases. CDR1 SGHDN and CDR2 FVKESK come from the germline V gene. The CDR3 DNA is TGTGCCAGCAGCACGGGATTCGAAACTAACTATGGCTACACCTTC. Protein product: CASSTGFETNYGYTF.

This chain links TRBV18 with TRBJ2-1, with TRBD2 identical over 11 bases. The junction had 10 bases not matched to a gene; V was cut back by 5 bases and J by 10 bases. The CDR3 has 15 amino acids. Germline V CDR1 and CDR2: KGHSH, LQKENI. The DNA for the CDR3 is TGTGCCAGCTCATCAGGACTAGCGGGTGGAATAGAGCAGTTCTTC. It codes for CASSSGLAGGIEQFF.

The rearrangement joins TRBV7-6 to TRBJ2-3, with D possibly TRBD2 on 5 matching bases. CDR3 length equals 15 residues. Per germline, CDR1 SGHVS and CDR2 FNYEAQ. Trimming shortened V by 1 base and J by 1 base, and 9 bases separated the two germline ends. The CDR3 region has the DNA TGTGCCAGCAGCTTAGGGAGCGGCCGCACAGATACGCAGTATTTT. Its protein is CASSLGSGRTDTQYF. Full variable domain (remainder filled in from reference TRBV7-6 and TRBJ2-3): GAGVSQSPRYKVTKRGQDVALRCDPISGHVSLYWYRQALGQGPEFLTYFNYEAQQDKSGLPNDRFSAERPEGSISTLTIQRTEQRDSAMYRCASSLGSGRTDTQYFGPGTRLTVL.

CDR3 amino acids: CASSTGVSYEQYF. The CDR3 DNA is TGTGCCAGCTCGACAGGGGTTTCCTACGAGCAGTACTTC. This chain links TRBV19 with TRBJ2-7; 8 nucleotides align to TRBD1. CDR3 length: 13 residues. Germline CDR1 is LNHDA and CDR2 is SQIVND (reference sequence). The trim removed 9 bases at V and 1 base at J, leaving 5 bases unmatched. Complete variable domain (other parts from reference TRBV19 and TRBJ2-7): DGGITQSPKYLFRKEGQNVTLSCEQNLNHDAMYWYRQDPGQGLRLIYYSQIVNDFQKGDIAEGYSVSREKKESFPLTVTSAQKNPTAFYLCASSTGVSYEQYFGPGTRLTVT.

This clone came up a few times. The chain recombines TRBV18 with TRBJ2-3, with 8 bases lining up with TRBD1. Trimming cost V 5 bases and J 1 base; bases outside gene matches: 5. Germline CDR1 reads KGHSH; CDR2 reads LQKENI. The CDR3 runs 15 residues. The CDR3 DNA is TGTGCCAGCTCATCAACGACAGGGGGCACAGATACGCAGTATTTT. Protein product: CASSSTTGGTDTQYF.

The chain couples TRBV29-1 to TRBJ2-3; tentatively, D is TRBD2 (6 bases). The CDR3 sequence is 13 residues long. The germline CDR1 and CDR2 sequences are SQVTM and ANQGSEA. V dropped 8 bases and J dropped 0 bases, with 12 bases sitting between them. The DNA for the CDR3 is TGCAGCTCAGGGACTTCCAGCACAGATACGCAGTATTTT. Translated, it gives CSSGTSSTDTQYF.

With regard to this clone: A read error may account for a junction end that differs from germline. In the same sample, other DNA sequences code for this CDR3. The chain recombines TRBV25-1 with TRBJ2-2, with 8 bases aligning to TRBD1. Germline CDR1 reads MGHDK; CDR2 reads SYGVNS. The CDR3 is made up of 16 amino acids. CDR3 in DNA: TGCGCCAGCAGTGACCCAGGGGGCGAGAATGCCGGGGAGCTGTTTTTT. This encodes CASSDPGGENAGELFF.

The chain couples TRBV6-6 to TRBJ1-2, with 9 bases aligning to TRBD1. The CDR3 covers 14 residues. With V trimmed by 6 bases and J by 5 bases, 7 bases remained unmatched. CDR1 MNHNY and CDR2 SVGAGI come from the germline V gene (reference sequence). DNA for the CDR3: TGTGCCAGCAGCCATGGGACAGGGAGTTATGGCTACACCTTC. Translating gives CASSHGTGSYGYTF.